This T cell receptor (beta chain) was sequenced during a study of breast tumors, draining lymph nodes, adjacent tissues. Study outcomes and limitations: Tumor T cell lymph node origin was a supported hypothesis, not proven. Compared with basal-like, luminal-like tumors shared significantly more repertoire with nontumor tissue. The data were judged consistent with most tumor T cells coming from lymph node and expanding in tumor.

Details on this clonotype: What it binds is not known.

Samples came from axillary lymph nodes draining the breast cancer. V gave up 3 bases and J gave up 0 bases; unmatched junction bases: 10. Germline values: CDR1 KGHDR, CDR2 SFDVKD. CDR3 length: 19 residues. TCRdb passed the multiplex PCR reads through MiXCR, listing each CDR3 protein once. The sample holds about 230,000 distinct CDR3 sequences, roughly 32% seen once. The sample consisted of axillary lymph node tissue. This receptor was obtained from a female donor with breast cancer. Some clones in this sample may be carry-over from other donors' samples. The chain links TRBV24-1 to TRBJ2-3; 11 positions agree with TRBD1. CDR3 residues: CATSDPGTGGDESTDTQYF. The CDR3 region has the DNA TGTGCCACCAGTGATCCCGGGACAGGGGGGGACGAGAGCACAGATACGCAGTATTTT.